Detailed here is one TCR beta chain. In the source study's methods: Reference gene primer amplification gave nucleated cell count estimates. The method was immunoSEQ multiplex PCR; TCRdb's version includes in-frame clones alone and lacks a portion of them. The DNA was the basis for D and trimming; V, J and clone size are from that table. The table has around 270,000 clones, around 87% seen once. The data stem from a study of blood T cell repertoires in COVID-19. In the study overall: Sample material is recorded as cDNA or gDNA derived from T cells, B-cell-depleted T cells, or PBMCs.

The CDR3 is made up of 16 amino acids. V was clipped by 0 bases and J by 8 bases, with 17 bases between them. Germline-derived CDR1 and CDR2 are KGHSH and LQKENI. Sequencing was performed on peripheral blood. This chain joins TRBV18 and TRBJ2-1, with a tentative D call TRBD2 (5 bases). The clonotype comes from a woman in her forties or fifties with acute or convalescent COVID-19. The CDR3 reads CASSPPGSLSGDEQFF. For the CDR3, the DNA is TGTGCCAGCTCACCACCGGGAAGTCTTTCCGGGGATGAGCAGTTCTTC. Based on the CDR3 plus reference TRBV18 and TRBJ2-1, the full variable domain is NAGVMQNPRHLVRRRGQEARLRCSPMKGHSHVYWYRQLPEEGLKFMVYLQKENIIDESGMPKERFSAEFPKEGPSILRIQQVVRGDSAAYFCASSPPGSLSGDEQFFGPGTRLTVL.